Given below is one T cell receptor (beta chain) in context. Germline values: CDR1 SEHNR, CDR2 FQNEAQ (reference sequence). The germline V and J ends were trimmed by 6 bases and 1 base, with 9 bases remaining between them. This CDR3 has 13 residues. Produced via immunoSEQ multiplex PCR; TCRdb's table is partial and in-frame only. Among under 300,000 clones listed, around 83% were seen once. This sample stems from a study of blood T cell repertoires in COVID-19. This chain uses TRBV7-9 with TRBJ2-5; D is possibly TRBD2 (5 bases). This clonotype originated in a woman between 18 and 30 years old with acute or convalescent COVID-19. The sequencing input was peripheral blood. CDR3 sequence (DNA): TGTGCCAGCAGTTGGACTCCCCAAGAGACCCAGTACTTC. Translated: CASSWTPQETQYF. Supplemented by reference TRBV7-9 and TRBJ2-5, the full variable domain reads DTGVSQNPRHKITKRGQNVTFRCDPISEHNRLYWYRQTLGQGPEFLTYFQNEAQLEKSRLLSDRFSAERPKGSFSTLEIQRTEQGDSAMYLCASSWTPQETQYFGPGTRLLVL.